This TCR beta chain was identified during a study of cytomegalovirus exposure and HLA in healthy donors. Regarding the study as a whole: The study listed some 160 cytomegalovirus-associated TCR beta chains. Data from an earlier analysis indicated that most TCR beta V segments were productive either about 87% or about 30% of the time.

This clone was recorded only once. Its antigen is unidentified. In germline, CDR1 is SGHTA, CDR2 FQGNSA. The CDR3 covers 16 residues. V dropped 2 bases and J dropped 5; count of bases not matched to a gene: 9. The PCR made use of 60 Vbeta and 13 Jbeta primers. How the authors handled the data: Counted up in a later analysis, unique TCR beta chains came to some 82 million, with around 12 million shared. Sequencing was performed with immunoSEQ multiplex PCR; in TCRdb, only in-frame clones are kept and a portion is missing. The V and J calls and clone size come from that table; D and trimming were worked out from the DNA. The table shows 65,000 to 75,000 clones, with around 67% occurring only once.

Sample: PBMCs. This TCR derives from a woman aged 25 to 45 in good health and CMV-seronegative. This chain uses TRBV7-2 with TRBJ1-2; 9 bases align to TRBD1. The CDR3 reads CASSLKPGQGRYGYTF. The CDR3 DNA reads TGTGCCAGCAGCTTAAAGCCCGGACAGGGGAGGTATGGCTACACCTTC.